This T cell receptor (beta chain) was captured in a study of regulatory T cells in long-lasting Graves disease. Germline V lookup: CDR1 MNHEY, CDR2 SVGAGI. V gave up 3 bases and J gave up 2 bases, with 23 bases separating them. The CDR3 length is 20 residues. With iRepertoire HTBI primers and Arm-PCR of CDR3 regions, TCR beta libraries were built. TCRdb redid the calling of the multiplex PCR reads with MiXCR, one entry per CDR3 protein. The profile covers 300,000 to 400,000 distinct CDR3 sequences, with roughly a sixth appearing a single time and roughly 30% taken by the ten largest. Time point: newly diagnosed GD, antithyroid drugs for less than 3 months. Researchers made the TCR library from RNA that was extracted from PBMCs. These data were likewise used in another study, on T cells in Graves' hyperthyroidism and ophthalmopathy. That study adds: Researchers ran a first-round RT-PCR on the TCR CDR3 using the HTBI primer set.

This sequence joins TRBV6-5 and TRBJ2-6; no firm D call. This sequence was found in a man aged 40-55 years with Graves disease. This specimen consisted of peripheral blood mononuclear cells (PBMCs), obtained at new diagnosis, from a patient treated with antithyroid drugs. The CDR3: CASSYPQQTHFGPGANVLTF. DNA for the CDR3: TGTGCCAGCAGTTATCCCCAGCAGACCCATTTTGGGCCTGGGGCCAACGTCCTGACTTTC.